A selection of T cell receptor beta chains follows, all from one sample in a study of T cells after yellow fever vaccination. TCRdb called the 5' RACE reads again in MiXCR, with one record for every CDR3 protein. The data show 30,000 or so distinct CDR3 sequences, about 6.6% seen once. Sequenced material: PBMCs, either bulk or a sorted T-cell subset (CD4+, CD8+, memory, or dextramer-sorted; not recorded which), taken on the day of the first yellow fever vaccination. Source of these receptors: a man younger than 35 who received the YFV17D yellow fever vaccine. Each CDR3 is given with its conserved first and last residue. Fields, in order: V gene, D gene, clone size, J gene, CDR3 protein, CDR3 DNA. D genes are given only for firm matches. Only some rows state a clone size, as once, few, many or a class for expanded clones.

TRBV15,NA,many,TRBJ2-5,CATSSGRDQETQYF,TGTGCCACCAGCAGCGGACGGGACCAAGAGACCCAGTACTTC
TRBV6-1,NA,few,TRBJ1-6,CASSEGRRSSYNSPLHF,TGTGCCAGCAGTGAAGGACGTAGGAGCTCCTATAATTCACCCCTCCACTTT
TRBV2,TRBD1,many,TRBJ1-2,CASRGTGLSTF,TGTGCCAGCAGAGGGACAGGTTTAAGCACCTTC
TRBV7-6,TRBD2,many,TRBJ2-6,CASSLMISGTGANVLTF,TGTGCCAGCAGCTTAATGATCAGCGGGACCGGGGCCAACGTCCTGACTTTC
TRBV7-9,NA,many,TRBJ1-3,CASSSSTEAVGNTIYF,TGTGCCAGCAGCTCCAGTACGGAAGCTGTAGGAAACACCATATATTTT
TRBV7-9,TRBD1,many,TRBJ2-1,CASSSWDREEGQFF,TGTGCCAGCAGCTCCTGGGACAGGGAAGAAGGGCAGTTCTTC
TRBV4-3,NA,many,TRBJ1-3,CASSQAYKVITGNTIYF,TGCGCCAGCAGCCAAGCCTACAAGGTCATAACTGGAAACACCATATATTTT
TRBV20-1,TRBD2,many,TRBJ2-1,CSATLTLAGGQTSREQFF,TGCAGTGCCACCTTAACTCTAGCGGGGGGTCAAACTTCTCGGGAGCAGTTCTTC
TRBV12-3/TRBV12-4,TRBD2,NA,TRBJ2-3,CASSLGTSVGTQYF,TGTGCCAGCAGCCTAGGGACTAGCGTCGGGACGCAGTATTTT
TRBV10-2,NA,many,TRBJ2-7,CASSEGEALYEQYF,TGCGCCAGCAGTGAGGGTGAGGCACTCTACGAGCAGTACTTC
TRBV10-3,TRBD1,many,TRBJ1-1,CAIRDRGNTEAFF,TGTGCCATCAGGGACAGGGGTAACACTGAAGCTTTCTTT
TRBV7-2,NA,medium-sized,TRBJ2-5,CASSLALVPQETQYF,TGTGCCAGCAGCTTAGCGCTAGTTCCTCAAGAGACCCAGTACTTC
TRBV5-6,NA,once,TRBJ1-1,CASSSRQLTEAFF,TGTGCCAGCAGCTCAAGACAATTGACTGAAGCTTTCTTT
TRBV4-1,NA,many,TRBJ1-3,CASSRGVARNSGNTIYF,TGCGCCAGCAGCCGTGGGGTGGCGCGAAACTCTGGAAACACCATATATTTT
TRBV20-1,TRBD1,many,TRBJ1-1,CSAAETGDTEAFF,TGCAGTGCTGCGGAAACAGGGGACACTGAAGCTTTCTTT
TRBV5-1,TRBD2,many,TRBJ2-5,CASGGLAGTETQYF,TGCGCCAGCGGCGGACTAGCGGGTACCGAGACCCAGTACTTC
TRBV7-2,NA,few,TRBJ1-2,CASSPSAGGIYGYTF,TGTGCCAGCAGCCCCTCGGCCGGGGGCATCTATGGCTACACCTTC
TRBV28,TRBD1,NA,TRBJ1-1,CASTTGQGIGAFF,TGTGCCAGCACTACGGGACAGGGTATTGGAGCTTTCTTT
TRBV7-2,NA,few,TRBJ1-1,CASSLGSEAFF,TGTGCCAGCAGCCTCGGGTCTGAAGCTTTCTTT
TRBV29-1,NA,many,TRBJ1-1,CSVGSMNTEAFF,TGCAGCGTTGGGAGCATGAACACTGAAGCTTTCTTT
TRBV5-5,NA,many,TRBJ2-5,CASSLTADQETQYF,TGTGCCAGCAGCTTGACGGCTGATCAAGAGACCCAGTACTTC
TRBV20-1,NA,many,TRBJ2-5,CSARVSGTAQETQYF,TGCAGTGCTAGAGTCTCGGGAACAGCTCAAGAGACCCAGTACTTC
TRBV20-1,NA,NA,TRBJ1-2,CSAPFGGDYGYTF,TGCAGTGCCCCCTTTGGAGGCGACTATGGCTACACCTTC
TRBV14,NA,many,TRBJ2-1,CASSPLGWGLDEQFF,TGTGCCAGCAGCCCCCTTGGGTGGGGGCTGGATGAGCAGTTCTTC
TRBV5-1,NA,NA,TRBJ1-1,CASSFYGLAEAFF,TGCGCCAGCAGCTTTTACGGCCTGGCTGAAGCTTTCTTT
TRBV6-1,TRBD1,many,TRBJ1-2,CASTLGQAGGYTF,TGTGCCAGCACTCTCGGACAGGCCGGTGGCTACACCTTC
TRBV18,TRBD2,many,TRBJ2-2,CASSPAGGGELFF,TGTGCCAGCTCACCCGCGGGAGGAGGGGAGCTGTTTTTT
TRBV6-1,NA,NA,TRBJ2-7,CASRRSRRGAGEQYF,TGTGCCAGCAGGAGGTCGCGCAGGGGGGCAGGGGAGCAGTACTTC
TRBV12-3/TRBV12-4,NA,many,TRBJ1-4,CASRPHRDEKLFF,TGTGCCAGCAGGCCCCACAGGGATGAAAAACTGTTTTTT
TRBV20-1,NA,many,TRBJ2-7,CSARRGGEQYF,TGCAGTGCCCGCAGGGGGGGCGAGCAGTACTTC
TRBV21-1,NA,many,TRBJ2-5,CASSKFHCLQETQYF,TGTGCCAGCAGCAAATTTCACTGCCTCCAAGAGACCCAGTACTTC
TRBV23-1,TRBD1,many,TRBJ2-3,CASSQSRPGTVTDTQYF,TGCGCCAGCAGTCAGTCACGGCCCGGGACAGTCACAGATACGCAGTATTTT
TRBV29-1,TRBD1,NA,TRBJ1-2,CSVSPHLRTGEGYTF,TGCAGCGTCTCCCCACACCTCAGGACAGGGGAAGGCTACACCTTC
TRBV5-1,NA,NA,TRBJ2-5,CASSLTAGDETQYF,TGCGCCAGCAGCTTAACAGCCGGGGATGAGACCCAGTACTTC
TRBV29-1,NA,many,TRBJ2-1,CSVVENNEQFF,TGCAGCGTTGTGGAGAACAATGAGCAGTTCTTC
TRBV12-3/TRBV12-4,NA,NA,TRBJ2-1,CASRSEGPDEQFF,TGTGCCAGCAGGTCGGAGGGGCCCGATGAGCAGTTCTTC
TRBV7-9,NA,NA,TRBJ2-3,CASSAPRVSTDTQYF,TGTGCCAGCAGCGCGCCTAGGGTTAGCACAGATACGCAGTATTTT
TRBV7-9,NA,many,TRBJ1-4,CASSTHEKLFF,TGTGCCAGCAGCACCCATGAAAAACTGTTTTTT
TRBV7-9,NA,NA,TRBJ1-5,CASSPSQGHQPQHF,TGTGCCAGCAGCCCCTCCCAGGGTCATCAGCCCCAGCATTTT
TRBV5-5,TRBD1,few,TRBJ2-5,CASSTGQGRETQYF,TGTGCCAGCAGCACAGGACAGGGGCGGGAGACCCAGTACTTC
TRBV4-3,NA,NA,TRBJ1-5,CASSLRVALDQPQHF,TGCGCCAGCAGCCTTAGGGTAGCCCTCGATCAGCCCCAGCATTTT
TRBV7-2,NA,many,TRBJ1-1,CASSFSGETEAFF,TGTGCCAGCAGCTTCTCAGGGGAAACTGAAGCTTTCTTT
TRBV7-2,NA,many,TRBJ1-1,CASSWGGSGRHAFF,TGTGCCAGCAGCTGGGGGGGGTCAGGGAGGCACGCTTTCTTT
TRBV24-1,NA,many,TRBJ2-2,CATSDSGELFF,TGTGCCACCAGTGATTCCGGGGAGCTGTTTTTT
TRBV18,NA,many,TRBJ1-1,CASSPTSTEAFF,TGTGCCAGCTCACCAACAAGCACTGAAGCTTTCTTT
TRBV12-3/TRBV12-4,TRBD1,NA,TRBJ2-3,CASSRDRGIVDTQYF,TGTGCCAGCAGCCGCGACAGGGGGATAGTAGATACGCAGTATTTT
TRBV6-2/TRBV6-3,NA,many,TRBJ2-1,CASGTSYNEQFF,TGTGCCAGTGGGACTTCCTACAATGAGCAGTTCTTC
TRBV20-1,NA,many,TRBJ1-1,CSARVGVDTEAFF,TGCAGTGCTAGAGTAGGGGTGGACACTGAAGCTTTCTTT
TRBV7-8,TRBD2,many,TRBJ2-3,CASSARGGTDTQYF,TGTGCCAGCAGCGCCCGGGGGGGCACAGATACGCAGTATTTT
TRBV6-5,TRBD2,many,TRBJ2-3,CASSYSISGGDTQYF,TGTGCCAGCAGTTACTCGATCAGCGGGGGTGATACGCAGTATTTT